The rows below give T cell receptor beta chains drawn from one sample of a study of shared clonotypes between healthy human individuals. Using immunoSEQ multiplex PCR, the repertoire was profiled, and TCRdb retains in-frame clones only, with some absent. The sample records about 2.4 million clones, around 90% being singletons. Material for sequencing was naive CD4+ T cells sorted from blood. These TCRs come from a man aged 18 to 30 in good health. The CDR3 runs from the conserved cysteine through the conserved F or W. The D gene is left open where the match is weak. Clone size, where shown, is once, few, many, or a class for clones that have expanded.

V gene,D gene,J gene,clone size,CDR3 DNA,CDR3 protein
TRBV5-1,TRBD2,TRBJ2-3,NA,TGCGCCAGCAGCTTGGATAACGGGAGGGCCCTAGATACGCAGTATTTT,CASSLDNGRALDTQYF
TRBV4-1,TRBD1,TRBJ2-7,NA,TGCGCCAGCAGCCCACCGGGACAGGGGGCCTACGAGCAGTACTTC,CASSPPGQGAYEQYF
TRBV6-5,NA,TRBJ2-7,NA,TGTGCCAGCACTCCGACATTGGGGGCCTACGAGCAGTACTTC,CASTPTLGAYEQYF
TRBV5-5,NA,TRBJ2-7,NA,TGTGCCAGCAGCCCCGAAGGAGATTCCTACGAGCAGTACTTC,CASSPEGDSYEQYF
TRBV5-6,NA,TRBJ2-7,NA,TGTGCCAGCAGCTGGGCTAGCGCCTCCTACGAGCAGTACTTC,CASSWASASYEQYF
TRBV2,TRBD1,TRBJ1-1,NA,TGTGCCAGCAGTGGGGACAGGGGGGCCACTGAAGCTTTCTTT,CASSGDRGATEAFF
TRBV11-2,NA,TRBJ2-1,NA,TGTGCCAGCAGCTTCGGGAAAGGCAAAGTCGGGAGCTACAATGAGCAGTTCTTC,CASSFGKGKVGSYNEQFF
TRBV27,NA,TRBJ2-3,NA,TGTGCCAGCAGTTTATTTTCTATAGCCGACCCAAGCACAGATACGCAGTATTTT,CASSLFSIADPSTDTQYF
TRBV28,NA,TRBJ2-7,NA,TGTGCCAGCAGTCAAAGGGGGACTCAAGCCTACGAGCAGTACTTC,CASSQRGTQAYEQYF
TRBV30,NA,TRBJ2-7,few,TGTGCCTGGAGTGTAAAGGGGGATAGTGGGCAGTACTTC,CAWSVKGDSGQYF
TRBV5-6,TRBD1,TRBJ1-1,NA,TGTGCCAGCAGCCCTGGGACAGGGGGTAGGTTCACTGAAGCTTTCTTT,CASSPGTGGRFTEAFF
TRBV18,NA,TRBJ2-5,NA,TGTGCCAGCTCATCGCGACAAGAGACCCAGTACTTC,CASSSRQETQYF
TRBV6-5,TRBD2,TRBJ2-3,NA,TGTGCCAGCAGTTATCTAGCGGGGGAGGCAGATACGCAGTATTTT,CASSYLAGEADTQYF
TRBV18,TRBD2,TRBJ2-3,NA,TGTGCCAGCTCACCGTCCCTAGCGGGGGATACGCAGTATTTT,CASSPSLAGDTQYF